This T cell receptor (beta chain) derives from a study of T cell responses to AZD1222 COVID-19 vaccine (dated by TCRdb to the early 2020s). With respect to the entire study: AZD1222 recipients with second doses at about 4 weeks or about 12 weeks were pooled, because spike-specific TCR depth and breadth did not differ between schedules. Trial participants were enrolled into age subgroups of 18-55, 56-69 and 70-plus years, which contained about 150, 28 and 57 TCR-sequenced participants, respectively. TCR sequencing was performed for about 250 trial participants, of whom 200 to 210 were given two doses of AZD1222 and some 26 were given two doses of MenACWY control vaccine.

Overall study outcomes, separate from this receptor: Vaccine-associated CD4 TCRs spanned the whole spike protein, with dominant responses in regions 160-218 and 743-854. The 56-69-year group was small, and its depth increase did not reach significance, likely because of low power. Conclusions about previously exposed vaccinees are limited, since just a handful of AZD1222 recipients were seropositive for SARS-CoV-2 at baseline. Nearly half of unique spike-specific TCRs reportedly recognized epitopes outside regions mutated in the B.1.351 and B.1.1.7 variants. Most participants were white British and females outnumbered males, and the authors suggested that clonal diversity may have been underestimated. Because no day 14 peak-response samples were available, the repertoires could be characterized only after the peak T cell response. Spike-specific TCR breadth and depth rose significantly after two AZD1222 doses compared with day 0 and with MenACWY recipients.

The CDR3 regions of human TCRbeta chains were analyzed by immunosequencing. In the original analysis: Repertoire TCRs were checked for matches against a reference library of SARS-CoV-2-specific TCRs that had been generated using the MIRA antigen-specificity platform. Breadth was defined as the fraction of unique TCRs that were SARS-CoV-2-associated, and depth was defined as the fraction of total T cells that were SARS-CoV-2-associated. Using the MIRA data, every spike-specific TCR was mapped to the spike region that the TCR reacted to and assigned to either a CD4 or a CD8 class. Log10-transformed breadth and depth values were compared by one-way ANOVA with Sidak's multiple comparisons tests. TCRdb provides this immuneACCESS table in a form limited to in-frame rearrangements. Some clones are lacking; in checked studies, under half of them reflect an unresolved V gene, and why the rest are absent is not known. V and J calls and clone size are copied from that table; D and trimming were computed from the DNA. Counted in this sample were 150,000 to 200,000 clones; around 92% of them appeared once. Roughly 9.8% of the sample comes from the top ten.

Worth noting for this clone: Its antigen has not been determined. Base qualities are not at hand, and no much larger clone is one base apart.

V trim: 10 bases; J trim: 8 bases; unmatched bases: 20. Based on the germline V gene, the CDR1 and CDR2 sequences are MDHEN and SYDVKM. The CDR3 runs 16 amino acids, cysteine and phenylalanine included. The kept DNA is CDR3 alone, 48 bases in frame from the first base. According to the study, the label for this sample's time point signals: baseline before first vaccination. Vaccinee samples came from UK trials COV001 and COV002, including a single-blind randomized controlled phase 2/3 trial of AZD1222 (ChAdOx1 nCoV-19) in healthy adults. For TCRbeta chain sequencing, PBMC samples were collected from trial participants at day 0 and at day 28 after the second dose.

The TCR originated in an adult in good health. The starting material was peripheral blood, obtained on day 0 of AZD1222 vaccination. The rearrangement joined TRBV28 to TRBJ1-2, and 9 junction bases match TRBD1. The DNA sequence reads TGTGCCACCAATACTGCCGGGACAGGGTTACGAGGGGGCTACACCTTC. It is translated as CATNTAGTGLRGGYTF.